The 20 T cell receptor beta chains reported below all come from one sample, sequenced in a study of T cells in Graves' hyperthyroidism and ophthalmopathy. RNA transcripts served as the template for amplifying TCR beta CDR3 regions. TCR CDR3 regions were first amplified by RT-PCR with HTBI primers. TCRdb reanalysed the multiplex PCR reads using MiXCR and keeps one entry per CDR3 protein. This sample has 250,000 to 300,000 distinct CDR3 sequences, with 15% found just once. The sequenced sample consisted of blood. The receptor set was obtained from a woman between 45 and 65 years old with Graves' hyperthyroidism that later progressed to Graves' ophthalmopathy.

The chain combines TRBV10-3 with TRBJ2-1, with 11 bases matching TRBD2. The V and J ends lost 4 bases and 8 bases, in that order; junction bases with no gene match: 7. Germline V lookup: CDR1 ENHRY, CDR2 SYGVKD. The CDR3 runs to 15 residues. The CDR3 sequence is CAISVLAGDIYEQFF. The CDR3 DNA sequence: TGTGCCATCAGTGTACTAGCGGGAGATATATATGAGCAGTTCTTC.

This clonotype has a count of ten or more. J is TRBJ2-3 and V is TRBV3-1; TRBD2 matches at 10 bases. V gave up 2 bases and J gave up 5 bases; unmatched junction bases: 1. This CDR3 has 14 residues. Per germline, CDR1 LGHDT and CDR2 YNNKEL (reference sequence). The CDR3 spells CASSQSSGRDTQYF. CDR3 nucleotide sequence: TGTGCCAGCAGCCAATCTAGCGGGAGAGATACGCAGTATTTT.

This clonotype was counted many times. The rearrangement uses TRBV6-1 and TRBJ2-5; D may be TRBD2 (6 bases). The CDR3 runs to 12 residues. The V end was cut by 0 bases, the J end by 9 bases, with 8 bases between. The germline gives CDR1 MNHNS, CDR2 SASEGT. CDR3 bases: TGTGCCAGCAGTGAAGCAGGAGGGCCCCAGTACTTC. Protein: CASSEAGGPQYF.

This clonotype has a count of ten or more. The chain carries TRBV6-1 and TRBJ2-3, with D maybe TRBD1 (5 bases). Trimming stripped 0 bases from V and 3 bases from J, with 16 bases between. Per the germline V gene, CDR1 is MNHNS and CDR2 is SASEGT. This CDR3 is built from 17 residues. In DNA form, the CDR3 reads TGTGCCAGCAGTGAAGCGTTGGCAGGGATTGGTACAGATACGCAGTATTTT. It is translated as CASSEALAGIGTDTQYF.

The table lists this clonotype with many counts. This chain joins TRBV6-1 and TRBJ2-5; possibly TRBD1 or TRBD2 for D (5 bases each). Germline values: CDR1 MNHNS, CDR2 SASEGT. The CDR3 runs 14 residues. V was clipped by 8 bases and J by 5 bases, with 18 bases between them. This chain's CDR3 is CASSWGPPVETQYF. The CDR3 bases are TGTGCCAGCTCTTGGGGACCGCCGGTTGAGACCCAGTACTTC.

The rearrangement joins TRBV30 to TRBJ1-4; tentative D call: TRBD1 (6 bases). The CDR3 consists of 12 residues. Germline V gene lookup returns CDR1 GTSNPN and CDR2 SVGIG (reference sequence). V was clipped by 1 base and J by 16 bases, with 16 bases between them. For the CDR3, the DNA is TGTGCCTGGAGTGCCTCGGACAGCCGATGGTTTTTT. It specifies CAWSASDSRWFF.

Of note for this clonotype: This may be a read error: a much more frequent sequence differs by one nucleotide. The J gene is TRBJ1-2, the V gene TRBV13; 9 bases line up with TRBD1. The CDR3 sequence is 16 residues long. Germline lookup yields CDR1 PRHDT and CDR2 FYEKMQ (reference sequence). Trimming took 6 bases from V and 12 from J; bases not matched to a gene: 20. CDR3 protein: CASRVLEGQGGIVHTF. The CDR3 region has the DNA TGTGCCAGCAGAGTACTAGAGGGACAGGGAGGGATCGTCCACACCTTC.

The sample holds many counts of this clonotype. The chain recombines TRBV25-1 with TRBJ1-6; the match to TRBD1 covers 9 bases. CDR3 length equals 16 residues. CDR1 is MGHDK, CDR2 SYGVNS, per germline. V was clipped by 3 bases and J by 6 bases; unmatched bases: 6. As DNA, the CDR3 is TGTGCCAGCAGTGACATACAGGGGGCGCCTAATTCACCCCTCCACTTT. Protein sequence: CASSDIQGAPNSPLHF.

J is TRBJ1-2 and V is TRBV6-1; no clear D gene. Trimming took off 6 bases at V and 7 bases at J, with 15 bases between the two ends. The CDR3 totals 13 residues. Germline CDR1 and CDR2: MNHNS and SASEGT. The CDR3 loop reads CASRDGGWSGYTF. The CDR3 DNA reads TGTGCCAGCAGAGACGGAGGGTGGAGTGGCTACACCTTC.

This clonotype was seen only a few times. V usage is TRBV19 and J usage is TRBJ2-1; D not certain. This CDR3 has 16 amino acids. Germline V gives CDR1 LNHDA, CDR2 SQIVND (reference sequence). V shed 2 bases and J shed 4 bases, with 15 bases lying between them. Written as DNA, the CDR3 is TGTGCCAGTAGTATAAGGTGGGCAGAAACTTACAATGAGCAGTTCTTC. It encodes CASSIRWAETYNEQFF. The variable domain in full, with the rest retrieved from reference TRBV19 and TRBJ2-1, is DGGITQSPKYLFRKEGQNVTLSCEQNLNHDAMYWYRQDPGQGLRLIYYSQIVNDFQKGDIAEGYSVSREKKESFPLTVTSAQKNPTAFYLCASSIRWAETYNEQFFGPGTRLTVL.

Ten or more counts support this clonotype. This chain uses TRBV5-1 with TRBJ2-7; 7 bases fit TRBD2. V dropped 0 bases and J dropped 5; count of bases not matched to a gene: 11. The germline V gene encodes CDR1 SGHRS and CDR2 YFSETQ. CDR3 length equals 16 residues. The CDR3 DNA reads TGCGCCAGCAGCTTGGCTGGCGCGGGAGCGGGTCACGAGCAGTACTTC. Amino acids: CASSLAGAGAGHEQYF.

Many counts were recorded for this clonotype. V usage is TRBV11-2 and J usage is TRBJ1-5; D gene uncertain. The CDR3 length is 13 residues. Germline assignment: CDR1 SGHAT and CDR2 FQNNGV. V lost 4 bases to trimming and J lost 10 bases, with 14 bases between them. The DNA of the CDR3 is TGTGCCAGCAGCTCCGGGCGATCCTTACCCCAGCATTTT. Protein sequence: CASSSGRSLPQHF. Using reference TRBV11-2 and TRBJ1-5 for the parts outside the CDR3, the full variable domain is EAGVAQSPRYKIIEKRQSVAFWCNPISGHATLYWYQQILGQGPKLLIQFQNNGVVDDSQLPKDRFSAERLKGVDSTLKIQPAKLEDSAVYLCASSSGRSLPQHFGDGTRLSIL.

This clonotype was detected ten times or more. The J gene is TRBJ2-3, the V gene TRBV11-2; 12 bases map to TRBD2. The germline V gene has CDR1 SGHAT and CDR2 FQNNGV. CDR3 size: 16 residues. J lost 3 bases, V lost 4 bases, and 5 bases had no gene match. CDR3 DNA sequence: TGTGCCAGCAGCTACCTGACTAGCGGGAGTACAGATACGCAGTATTTT. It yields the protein CASSYLTSGSTDTQYF.

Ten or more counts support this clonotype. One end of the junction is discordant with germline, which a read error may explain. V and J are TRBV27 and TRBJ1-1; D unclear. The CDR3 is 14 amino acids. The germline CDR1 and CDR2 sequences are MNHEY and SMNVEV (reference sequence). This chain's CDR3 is CASSPNGRLTEALF. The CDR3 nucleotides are TGTGCCAGCAGTCCGAACGGGCGGCTCACTGAAGCTCTCTTT.

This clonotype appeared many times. CDR3 nucleotides: TGTGCCAGCAGTTTATGGGGGACCGCGGGCGAAAAACTGTTTTTT. It yields the protein CASSLWGTAGEKLFF. The gene calls are TRBV28 and TRBJ1-4, with a possible D match to TRBD1 (5 bases). V was trimmed by 0 bases and J by 8 bases, leaving 13 bases between them. This CDR3 is built from 15 residues. Germline lookup yields CDR1 MDHEN and CDR2 SYDVKM.

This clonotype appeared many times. Here the CDR3 reads CASSHPSGTGFLEQYF. CDR3 nucleotides: TGTGCCAGCAGCCACCCCTCCGGGACAGGGTTCCTCGAGCAGTACTTC. V gene TRBV14 combines with J gene TRBJ2-7; 9 nucleotides agree with TRBD1. V lost 3 bases, J lost 6 bases, and 12 bases stayed unmatched. The CDR3 is 16 residues long. The germline CDR1 and CDR2 sequences are SGHDN and FVKESK.

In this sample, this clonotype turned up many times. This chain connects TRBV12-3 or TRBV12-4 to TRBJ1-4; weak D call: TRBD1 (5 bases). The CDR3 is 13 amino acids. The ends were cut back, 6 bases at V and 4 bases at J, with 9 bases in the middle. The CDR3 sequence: CASRRGINEKLFF. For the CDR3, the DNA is TGTGCCAGCAGACGGGGGATTAATGAAAAACTGTTTTTT.

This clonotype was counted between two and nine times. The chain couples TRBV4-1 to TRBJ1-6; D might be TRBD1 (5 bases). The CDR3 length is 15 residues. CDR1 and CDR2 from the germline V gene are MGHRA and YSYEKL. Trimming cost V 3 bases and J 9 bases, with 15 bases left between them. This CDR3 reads CASSQGYPRGSPLHF. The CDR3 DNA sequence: TGCGCCAGCAGCCAGGGATATCCAAGGGGTTCACCCCTCCACTTT.

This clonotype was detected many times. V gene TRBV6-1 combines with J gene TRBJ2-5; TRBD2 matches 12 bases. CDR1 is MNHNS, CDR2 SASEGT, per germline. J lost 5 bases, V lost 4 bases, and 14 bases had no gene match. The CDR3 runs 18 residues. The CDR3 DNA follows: TGTGCCAGCAGTGCCATGGGACTAGCGGGCTTCTGGTGGGAGACCCAGTACTTC. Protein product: CASSAMGLAGFWWETQYF.

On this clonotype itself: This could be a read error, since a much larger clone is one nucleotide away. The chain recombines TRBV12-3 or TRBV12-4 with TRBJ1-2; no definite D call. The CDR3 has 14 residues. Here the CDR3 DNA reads TGTGCCAGCAGATTCGAATCTTCTAACTGTGGCTACACCTTC. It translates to CASRFESSNCGYTF.